The rows below give T cell receptor beta chains drawn from one sample of a study of patients and donors after allogeneic stem cell transplantation. TCRdb re-called the RT-PCR reads through MiXCR, storing one row per CDR3 protein. Of 20,000 to 30,000 distinct CDR3 sequences in the sample, 35% to 45% are singletons; the top ten hold approximately 80%. The sequencing sample was made of blood, either unsorted or a sorted T cell fraction (not recorded which). The receptors were gathered from a human donor who was either an allogeneic HSCT recipient or a stem cell or donor lymphocyte infusion donor (not recorded which). It is not recorded whose cells these are; they may come from a transplant donor. The CDR3 runs from the conserved cysteine through the conserved F or W. The order of the fields is CDR3 DNA, CDR3 protein, clone size, CDR3 length, V gene, D gene, J gene. The D gene is left open where the match is weak. Rows give clone size only sometimes, using once, few, many, or a class for an expanded clone.

TGTGCCAGCAGCCAAGATTTCACAGCTAACTATGGCTACACCTTC CASSQDFTANYGYTF NA 15 TRBV3-1 NA TRBJ1-2
TGCGCCAGCAGCACAGAATATAATGAAAAACTGTTTTTT CASSTEYNEKLFF NA 13 TRBV5-1 NA TRBJ1-4
TGTGCCAGCAGTTTAAAGGGCAACAATGAGCAGTTCTTC CASSLKGNNEQFF few 13 TRBV12-3/TRBV12-4 NA TRBJ2-1
TGTGCCAGCAGTCCCCCCCAGGGGCTGGAGACCCAGTACTTC CASSPPQGLETQYF medium-sized 14 TRBV6-6 NA TRBJ2-5
TGCAGTGCTAGAGAATCGGGACTCTACGAGCAGTACTTC CSARESGLYEQYF once 13 TRBV20-1 NA TRBJ2-7
TGTGCCAGCAGTCCCCCCAGAGCCGCAGGCCTCAATCAGCCCCAGCATTTT CASSPPRAAGLNQPQHF few 17 TRBV6-1 NA TRBJ1-5
TGCAGTGCTAGCAAACCGACAGGGCTCAATCAGCCCCAGCATTTT CSASKPTGLNQPQHF few 15 TRBV20-1 TRBD1 TRBJ1-5
TGTGCCAGCAGCTTGCAGGAGTTTTATAATTCACCCCTCCACTTT CASSLQEFYNSPLHF NA 15 TRBV5-5 NA TRBJ1-6
TGTGCCAGCAGCCCCGGCGGTGTTACCGGGGAGCTGTTTTTT CASSPGGVTGELFF NA 14 TRBV7-9 NA TRBJ2-2
TGCGCCAGCAGTGAGTCAGGGTTGAATCAGCCCCAGCATTTT CASSESGLNQPQHF few 14 TRBV10-2 NA TRBJ1-5
TGTGCCAGCAGTTTATCCAGCGGGAACTCCTACGAGCAGTACTTC CASSLSSGNSYEQYF few 15 TRBV27 TRBD2 TRBJ2-7
TGTGCTAGCAGCTTATGGGGGGGACGGGGGAACATTCAGTACTTC CASSLWGGRGNIQYF NA 15 TRBV7-7 TRBD2 TRBJ2-4
TGTGCCAGCAGTTACATCGGGTCGCCTAACACTGAAGCTTTCTTT CASSYIGSPNTEAFF NA 15 TRBV6-5 NA TRBJ1-1
TGTGCCACCCTTGGCGGGGGGGTGTTACACGAGCAGTACTTC CATLGGGVLHEQYF few 14 TRBV28 TRBD2 TRBJ2-7
TGTGCCAGCAGCGTAGAACCAGGGGGCAATTCACCCCTCCACTTT CASSVEPGGNSPLHF many 15 TRBV9 TRBD1 TRBJ1-6
TGCGCCAGCAGCTCCCAGGGTTCCGGGGCCAACGTCCTGACTTTC CASSSQGSGANVLTF NA 15 TRBV5-1 NA TRBJ2-6
TGCAGTGCTGCACAGGGGGCCGAGCCCCAGCATTTT CSAAQGAEPQHF few 12 TRBV20-1 TRBD1 TRBJ1-5
TGCGCCAGCAGCTTGGGGTCCGGGACAGGGATTGACGAGCAGTACTTC CASSLGSGTGIDEQYF NA 16 TRBV5-1 TRBD1 TRBJ2-7
TGTGCCATCAGTGAACAAGCGTCCGGCTACGAGCAGTACTTC CAISEQASGYEQYF few 14 TRBV10-3 NA TRBJ2-7
TGCGCCAGCAGCTTGGCCGGGGATGGCTACACCTTC CASSLAGDGYTF NA 12 TRBV5-1 NA TRBJ1-2
TGTGCCATCAGTGCGGGACAGGGCTACGAGCAGTACTTC CAISAGQGYEQYF NA 13 TRBV10-3 TRBD1 TRBJ2-7
TGCGCCAGCAGCTTGGACGGATCCTACGAGCAGTACTTC CASSLDGSYEQYF few 13 TRBV5-1 NA TRBJ2-7
TGTGCCAGCAGCTTTGGGTTGGCGGAAAACATTCAGTACTTC CASSFGLAENIQYF NA 14 TRBV11-2 NA TRBJ2-4
TGTGCCATCAGTGAGTCGTTCAGGGGGCACACCGGGGAGCTGTTTTTT CAISESFRGHTGELFF NA 16 TRBV10-3 TRBD1 TRBJ2-2
TGCGCCAGCAGCTTGGGGTCAATCAATGAGCAGTTCTTC CASSLGSINEQFF NA 13 TRBV5-1 NA TRBJ2-1
TGTGCCAGCAGTTACCGTGGAGGGACAAACCAAGAGACCCAGTACTTC CASSYRGGTNQETQYF NA 16 TRBV6-5 NA TRBJ2-5
TGTGCCAGCAGCACACCGGGCAAGGATGAGCAGTTCTTC CASSTPGKDEQFF NA 13 TRBV7-8 NA TRBJ2-1
TGCAGCGTTGACCCCGGAGGGGGAAAACTGTTTTTT CSVDPGGGKLFF NA 12 TRBV29-1 NA TRBJ1-4
TGTGCCAGCAGCCACAACAGGCCTCCGACGGAAGCTTTCTTT CASSHNRPPTEAFF NA 14 TRBV7-9 NA TRBJ1-1
TGCGCCAGCAGCCTTCAGGGGATCGGAAACACCATATATTTT CASSLQGIGNTIYF many 14 TRBV5-1 NA TRBJ1-3
TGCAGTGCTAGGGGACAGGGAAGGAAAGAGTCCCAGGGGACTGAAGCTTTCTTT CSARGQGRKESQGTEAFF few 18 TRBV20-1 TRBD1 TRBJ1-1
TGTGCCATCAGCGATTTAAGGAACCCGGGACGGAGCTTC CAISDLRNPGRSF few 13 TRBV10-3 NA TRBJ1-2
TGTGCCAGCTCGCCCGGACAGTCCATCATGAACACTGAAGCTTTCTTT CASSPGQSIMNTEAFF NA 16 TRBV18 NA TRBJ1-1
TGCGCCAGCAGCTGGACTCCTGGGGACACTGAAGCTTTCTTT CASSWTPGDTEAFF NA 14 TRBV5-1 NA TRBJ1-1
TGTGCCAGCAGACGCGGGACGGGCTCTGGAAACACCATATATTTT CASRRGTGSGNTIYF NA 15 TRBV12-3/TRBV12-4 NA TRBJ1-3
TGCAGTGCTGCTCCCGGGACAGGAGCCTACGAGCAGTACTTC CSAAPGTGAYEQYF NA 14 TRBV20-1 TRBD1 TRBJ2-7
TGTGCCAGCAGTCCCGGGACAGGGTACTACGAGCAGTACTTC CASSPGTGYYEQYF NA 14 TRBV12-3/TRBV12-4 TRBD1 TRBJ2-7
TGCAGTGCTAATGATTTCCTAGCGGGAGTAAATGAGCAGTTCTTC CSANDFLAGVNEQFF NA 15 TRBV20-1 TRBD2 TRBJ2-1
TGCGCCAGCAGCTTGAACAGGAGACCTCAAGAGACCCAGTACTTC CASSLNRRPQETQYF NA 15 TRBV5-1 NA TRBJ2-5
TGTGCCAGCAGCGTAGGGGACAGGGCTCAGCCCCAGCATTTT CASSVGDRAQPQHF NA 14 TRBV9 TRBD1 TRBJ1-5
TGCAGCCTGATTGAGGTTATTCAGTACTTC CSLIEVIQYF few 10 TRBV29-1 NA TRBJ2-4
TGTGCCAGCAGCCAAGATCGGGTAGCGGGAGGTATATTGGAGACCCAGTACTTC CASSQDRVAGGILETQYF NA 18 TRBV3-1 TRBD2 TRBJ2-5
TGTGCCAGCAGCTTGAGCAGCTACAATGAGCAGTTCTTC CASSLSSYNEQFF few 13 TRBV7-3 NA TRBJ2-1
TGCGCCAGCAGCCAGGGACGGACTAATGAAAAACTGTTTTTT CASSQGRTNEKLFF few 14 TRBV4-1 NA TRBJ1-4
TGTGCCAGCACCCTGAGGCCAGCTTTCTTT CASTLRPAFF few 10 TRBV5-6 NA TRBJ1-1
TGTGCCAGCAGTTACGGGGTGGGGGTCTACGAGCAGTACTTC CASSYGVGVYEQYF NA 14 TRBV6-5 NA TRBJ2-7
TGTGCCAGCAGTTCGGACAGCACAGATACGCAGTATTTT CASSSDSTDTQYF NA 13 TRBV28 NA TRBJ2-3
TGTGCCAGCAGCCCTGGGACGTCTAACTATGGCTACACCTTC CASSPGTSNYGYTF once 14 TRBV5-6 NA TRBJ1-2
TGTGCCAGCAGCGGGACAAGGCCTTATAGCAATCAGCCCCAGCATTTT CASSGTRPYSNQPQHF NA 16 TRBV2 NA TRBJ1-5
TGTGCCAGCGGCTCCTATACGCAGTATTTT CASGSYTQYF NA 10 TRBV27 NA TRBJ2-3
TGTGCCAGCAGCCCCTCCCTGGGACTAGCGGACTCCTACAATGAGCAGTTCTTC CASSPSLGLADSYNEQFF few 18 TRBV28 TRBD2 TRBJ2-1
TGTGCCAGCGGGCCAGGGACAATCTATGGCTACACCTTC CASGPGTIYGYTF NA 13 TRBV27 NA TRBJ1-2
TGTGCCAGCAGCCCCGGACAGGGGGGAATCTATGGCTACACCTTC CASSPGQGGIYGYTF once 15 TRBV7-2 TRBD1 TRBJ1-2
TGCGCCAGCAGCTTGGAGGGAGACGGCAACATTCAGTACTTC CASSLEGDGNIQYF NA 14 TRBV5-1 NA TRBJ2-4
TGTGCCAGCAGCCAGCGGGCGGGGCAGAACACCGGGGAGCTGTTTTTT CASSQRAGQNTGELFF medium-sized 16 TRBV4-2 NA TRBJ2-2
TGTGCCTGCAGCTCCCGGACTAGCGGTAACACCGGGGAGCTGTTTTTT CACSSRTSGNTGELFF NA 16 TRBV7-6 TRBD2 TRBJ2-2
TGTTCCAGCAGCCTTGGGACTAGCCCAGATACGCAGTATTTT CSSSLGTSPDTQYF NA 14 TRBV7-9 TRBD2 TRBJ2-3